These T cell receptor beta chains were read from a single sample in a study of CD8 T cells in Susac syndrome. One entry per CDR3 protein, called by TCRdb with MiXCR from the immunoSEQ multiplex PCR reads. The sample contains roughly 200,000 distinct CDR3 sequences, roughly 94% of which appear only once. Material: CD4+ T cells from PBMCs. Receptor source: a human donor with Susac syndrome. CDR3s include the opening cysteine and the closing phenylalanine or tryptophan. A D gene is named only where the DNA matches it firmly. Not every row has a clone size; where given, it reads once, few, many or a size class.

NA,TRBD1,TRBV25-1,TRBJ2-1,CASISPSGQKYNEQFF,TGTGCCAGCATATCCCCCTCGGGACAGAAGTACAATGAGCAGTTCTTC
NA,TRBD1,TRBV24-1,TRBJ2-6,CATSDSRQGAHGANVPTF,TGTGCCACCAGTGATTCAAGGCAGGGGGCGCATGGGGCCAACGTCCCGACTTTC
once,TRBD1,TRBV30,TRBJ2-7,CAWSFDRGLYEQYF,TGTGCCTGGAGTTTCGACAGGGGGCTATACGAGCAGTACTTC
NA,NA,TRBV6-4,TRBJ2-1,CASSRWPGGRNEQFF,TGTGCCAGCAGTCGTTGGCCAGGAGGGCGTAATGAGCAGTTCTTC
NA,TRBD1,TRBV29-1,TRBJ1-2,CSVTNDRGHYGYTF,TGCAGCGTTACAAATGACAGGGGGCACTATGGCTACACCTTC
NA,TRBD1,TRBV6-5,TRBJ2-6,CASSYTGDPLSGANVLTF,TGTGCCAGCAGTTATACAGGGGACCCCCTCTCTGGGGCCAACGTCCTGACTTTC
NA,NA,TRBV4-1,TRBJ1-2,CASSQDVTLNYGYTF,TGCGCCAGCAGCCAAGATGTCACCCTTAACTATGGCTACACCTTC
NA,NA,TRBV27,TRBJ2-1,CASSDYGNNEQFF,TGTGCCAGCAGCGATTATGGGAACAATGAGCAGTTCTTC
NA,NA,TRBV5-1,TRBJ1-1,CASSAGHSNTEAFF,TGCGCCAGCAGCGCGGGACACTCGAACACTGAAGCTTTCTTT
NA,NA,TRBV25-1,TRBJ2-5,CASKSGAAQETQYF,TGTGCCAGCAAAAGTGGGGCAGCCCAAGAGACCCAGTACTTC
NA,TRBD2,TRBV20-1,TRBJ2-3,CSAREAGRVSDTQYF,TGCAGTGCTAGAGAAGCGGGAAGAGTTTCAGATACGCAGTATTTT
NA,NA,TRBV25-1,TRBJ1-1,CASSYSLQGNTEAFF,TGTGCCAGCAGTTACTCACTACAGGGGAACACTGAAGCTTTCTTT
NA,TRBD1,TRBV7-9,TRBJ1-5,CASSLGGQGLNQPQHF,TGTGCCAGCAGCTTGGGGGGACAGGGCCTTAATCAGCCCCAGCATTTT
NA,NA,TRBV20-1,TRBJ2-7,CSASSGAGEQYF,TGCAGTGCTAGTTCGGGGGCGGGGGAGCAGTACTTC
NA,TRBD2,TRBV12-3/TRBV12-4,TRBJ2-3,CASSLVAGTDTQYF,TGTGCCAGCAGTTTAGTAGCGGGGACAGATACGCAGTATTTT
once,NA,TRBV7-9,TRBJ2-2,CASSLGRSTGELFF,TGTGCCAGCAGCTTAGGACGGTCCACCGGGGAGCTGTTTTTT
NA,NA,TRBV9,TRBJ1-5,CASSVGGMSNQPQHF,TGTGCCAGCAGCGTAGGCGGGATGAGCAATCAGCCCCAGCATTTT
NA,NA,TRBV6-5,TRBJ2-3,CASSYGGGTSTDTQYF,TGTGCCAGCAGTTACGGTGGCGGGACTAGCACAGATACGCAGTATTTT
NA,NA,TRBV20-1,TRBJ2-1,CSANDRLNEQFF,TGCAGTGCCAACGACAGGTTAAATGAGCAGTTCTTC
NA,NA,TRBV29-1,TRBJ1-2,CSDRQNYGYTF,TGCAGCGACCGACAGAACTATGGCTACACCTTC
NA,NA,TRBV11-2,TRBJ2-7,CASSLAQGIYEQYF,TGTGCCAGCAGCTTAGCCCAGGGGATCTACGAGCAGTACTTC
NA,TRBD2,TRBV30,TRBJ2-2,CAWGSGSFTGELFF,TGTGCCTGGGGTAGCGGGAGTTTCACCGGGGAGCTGTTTTTT
NA,NA,TRBV12-3/TRBV12-4,TRBJ1-5,CASSRNRINQPQHF,TGTGCCAGCAGTCGGAATAGGATAAATCAGCCCCAGCATTTT
NA,NA,TRBV12-3/TRBV12-4,TRBJ2-5,CAILGRDQETQYF,TGTGCCATACTTGGACGGGACCAAGAGACCCAGTACTTC
NA,NA,TRBV30,TRBJ1-1,CAWSGLSNTEAFF,TGTGCCTGGAGCGGACTCTCGAACACTGAAGCTTTCTTT
NA,NA,TRBV5-1,TRBJ2-5,CASRMQFGQLAQETQYF,TGCGCCAGCAGGATGCAATTTGGACAGCTCGCCCAAGAGACCCAGTACTTC
NA,TRBD2,TRBV10-2,TRBJ2-1,CASSDKRLAAYNEQFF,TGCGCCAGCAGTGACAAGCGACTAGCGGCCTACAATGAGCAGTTCTTC
NA,TRBD2,TRBV29-1,TRBJ2-3,CSVEGLAGGSTDTQYF,TGCAGCGTTGAGGGACTAGCGGGGGGAAGCACAGATACGCAGTATTTT
NA,NA,TRBV4-2,TRBJ2-3,CASSQVEGTDTQYF,TGTGCCAGCAGCCAAGTGGAGGGCACAGATACGCAGTATTTT
NA,NA,TRBV3-1,TRBJ2-6,CASSQDYSGANVLTF,TGTGCCAGCAGCCAAGATTATTCTGGGGCCAACGTCCTGACTTTC
NA,NA,TRBV7-9,TRBJ2-3,CASSPPGRNSTQYF,TGTGCCAGCAGCCCGCCCGGCAGGAATTCGACGCAGTATTTT
NA,NA,TRBV30,TRBJ1-1,CAWSLMNTEAFF,TGTGCCTGGAGTCTGATGAACACTGAAGCTTTCTTT
NA,NA,TRBV12-3/TRBV12-4,TRBJ2-2,CASDFGAGTGELFF,TGTGCCAGCGACTTTGGGGCAGGGACCGGGGAGCTGTTTTTT
NA,NA,TRBV6-5,TRBJ2-5,CASRGRLGGQYF,TGTGCCAGCCGGGGACGTTTAGGTGGCCAGTACTTC
NA,NA,TRBV18,TRBJ2-3,CASSPSQASTDTQYF,TGTGCCAGCTCACCTAGTCAGGCAAGCACAGATACGCAGTATTTT
NA,NA,TRBV20-1,TRBJ2-4,CSARDFGQGNGYF,NA
NA,NA,TRBV30,TRBJ2-2,CAWSVSLPGELFF,TGTGCCTGGAGTGTATCCCTCCCCGGGGAGCTGTTTTTT